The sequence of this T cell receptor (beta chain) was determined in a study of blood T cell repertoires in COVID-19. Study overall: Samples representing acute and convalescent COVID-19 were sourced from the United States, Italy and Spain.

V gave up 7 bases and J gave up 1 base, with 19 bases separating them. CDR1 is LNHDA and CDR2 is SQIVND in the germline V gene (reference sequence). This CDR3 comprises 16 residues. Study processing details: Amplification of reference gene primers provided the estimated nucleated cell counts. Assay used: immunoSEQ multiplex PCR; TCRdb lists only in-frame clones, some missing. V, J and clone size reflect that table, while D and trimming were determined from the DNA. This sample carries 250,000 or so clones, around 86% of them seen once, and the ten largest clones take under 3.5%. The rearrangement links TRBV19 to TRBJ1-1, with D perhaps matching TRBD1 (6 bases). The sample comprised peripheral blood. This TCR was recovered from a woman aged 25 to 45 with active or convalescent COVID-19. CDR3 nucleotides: TGTGCCAGTATTAAAACTGGGGGCCAGTGGAACACTGAAGCTTTCTTT. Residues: CASIKTGGQWNTEAFF.